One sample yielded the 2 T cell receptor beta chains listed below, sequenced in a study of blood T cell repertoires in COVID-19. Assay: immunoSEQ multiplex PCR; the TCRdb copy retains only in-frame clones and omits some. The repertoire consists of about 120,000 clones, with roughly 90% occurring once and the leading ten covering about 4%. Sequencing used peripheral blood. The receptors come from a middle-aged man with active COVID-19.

The CDR3 protein is CASSSSAGGRSEQFF. The DNA of the CDR3 is TGTGCCAGCAGCTCGTCAGCGGGGGGGCGGAGTGAGCAGTTCTTC. The chain links TRBV7-3 to TRBJ2-1; 10 bases fit TRBD2. This CDR3 region has 15 residues. The junction had 9 bases not matched to a gene; V was cut back by 4 bases and J by 9 bases. Germline V gene data show CDR1 as SGHTA and CDR2 as FQGTGA.

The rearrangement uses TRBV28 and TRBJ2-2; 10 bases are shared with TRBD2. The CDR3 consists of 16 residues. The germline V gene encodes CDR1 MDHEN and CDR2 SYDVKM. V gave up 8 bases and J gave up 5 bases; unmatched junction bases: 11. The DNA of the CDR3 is TGTGCCAGCTCGTCCTTAGCGGGAGGAGAGACCGGGGAGCTGTTTTTT. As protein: CASSSLAGGETGELFF.